This TCR beta chain emerged from a study of blood T cell repertoires in COVID-19. In the study overall: PBMCs, B-cell-depleted T cells, or T cells provided the cDNA or gDNA that made up the material.

In germline, CDR1 is MNHEY, CDR2 SVGEGT. Germline trimming cut 0 bases from V and 2 bases from J; bases unmatched to any gene: 6. The CDR3 has 16 amino acids. In the original processing: Amplifying reference gene primers gave estimates of nucleated cell counts. Clones were read by immunoSEQ multiplex PCR, and TCRdb kept only the in-frame ones, dropping some. That table is the source of V, J and clone size, and D and trimming were worked out from the DNA. The table has around 250,000 clones, approximately 87% seen once. Input material: peripheral blood. The TCR sequence derives from a human donor in a cohort sampled during active COVID-19. The V and J genes are TRBV6-2 or TRBV6-3 and TRBJ2-5, with 7 bases aligning to TRBD2. The CDR3 region is CASSYSKGGGQETQYF. In DNA form, the CDR3 reads TGTGCCAGCAGTTACTCGAAGGGCGGGGGACAAGAGACCCAGTACTTC.